This TCR beta chain was sequenced during a study of early T cells in non-severe SARS-CoV-2 infection. Study conclusions and caveats: Matching results from VDJdb favored anti-spike CD8 responses, leaving private and CD4 specificities undetected.

This clonotype was counted at least ten times. Its antigen is still unknown. The TCR library protocol was used to attach unique molecular identifiers. These identifiers were attached to individual cDNA molecules. MiXCR, applied by TCRdb to the 5' RACE reads, yields one record per CDR3 protein. The data contain 70,000 or so distinct CDR3 sequences, under 15% of them singletons. Germline CDR1 reads DFQATT; CDR2 reads SNEGSKA (reference sequence). J lost 3 bases, V lost 5 bases, and 7 bases had no gene match. The CDR3 contains 14 residues. This receptor was obtained from an adult who was a healthcare worker with PCR-confirmed SARS-CoV-2 infection or an uninfected control (not recorded which). Sequenced input: whole blood. The chain recombines TRBV20-1 with TRBJ2-7, with 10 bases matching TRBD2. The CDR3 bases are TGCAGTGCTTTTAGACTAGCGGGCAACTACGAGCAGTACTTC. Translated, it gives CSAFRLAGNYEQYF.